These T cell receptor beta chains were read from a single sample in a study of blood T cell repertoires in COVID-19. Profiling relied on immunoSEQ multiplex PCR, and the TCRdb table lists in-frame clones only, not all of them. The sample carries about 440,000 clones, about nine tenths recorded once. Sequences were obtained from PBMCs or T cells enriched from blood (not recorded which). These receptors came from a man younger than 35 who had recovered from COVID-19. Each CDR3 is given with its conserved first and last residue. The D gene is left open where the match is weak. Only part of the rows carry a size: once, few, many, or a class if the clone is expanded.

V gene: TRBV27; D gene: .; clone size: .; J gene: TRBJ2-1; CDR3 protein: CASSLSGDYNEQFF; CDR3 DNA: TGTGCCAGCAGTTTATCAGGGGATTACAATGAGCAGTTCTTC
V gene: TRBV2; D gene: .; clone size: .; J gene: TRBJ1-5; CDR3 protein: CASKPGGNQPQHF; CDR3 DNA: TGTGCCAGCAAGCCAGGGGGCAATCAGCCCCAGCATTTT
V gene: TRBV3-1/TRBV3-2; D gene: TRBD1; clone size: .; J gene: TRBJ1-1; CDR3 protein: CASSTTGANFRAFF; CDR3 DNA: TGTGCCAGCAGCACGACAGGGGCCAACTTCAGGGCTTTCTTT
V gene: TRBV19; D gene: .; clone size: .; J gene: TRBJ1-3; CDR3 protein: CASSEPRGATGNTIYF; CDR3 DNA: TGTGCCAGTAGCGAGCCCCGGGGGGCGACTGGAAACACCATATATTTT
V gene: TRBV24-1; D gene: .; clone size: once; J gene: TRBJ2-1; CDR3 protein: CATSGPLGRHNEQFF; CDR3 DNA: TGTGCCACCAGTGGTCCCTTGGGGAGGCACAATGAGCAGTTCTTC
V gene: TRBV28; D gene: .; clone size: .; J gene: TRBJ2-7; CDR3 protein: CASTKGSVTEQYF; CDR3 DNA: TGTGCCAGCACTAAAGGGAGTGTGACCGAGCAGTACTTC
V gene: TRBV6-5; D gene: .; clone size: .; J gene: TRBJ1-1; CDR3 protein: CASSKTEGYTEAFF; CDR3 DNA: TGTGCCAGCAGCAAGACAGAAGGCTACACTGAAGCTTTCTTT
V gene: TRBV14; D gene: TRBD2; clone size: .; J gene: TRBJ2-5; CDR3 protein: CASSLAGGQETQYF; CDR3 DNA: TGTGCCAGCAGCCTTGCGGGGGGGCAAGAGACCCAGTACTTC
V gene: TRBV29-1; D gene: TRBD1; clone size: .; J gene: TRBJ1-2; CDR3 protein: CSVEAGGYGYTF; CDR3 DNA: TGCAGCGTTGAAGCAGGGGGCTATGGCTACACCTTC
V gene: TRBV14; D gene: .; clone size: .; J gene: TRBJ1-2; CDR3 protein: CASSQGVNYGYTF; CDR3 DNA: TGTGCCAGCAGCCAGGGAGTTAACTATGGCTACACCTTC
V gene: TRBV18; D gene: TRBD2; clone size: .; J gene: TRBJ2-3; CDR3 protein: CASSPPWTSGGADTQYF; CDR3 DNA: TGTGCCAGCTCACCACCGTGGACTAGCGGGGGGGCAGATACGCAGTATTTT
V gene: TRBV4-1; D gene: .; clone size: .; J gene: TRBJ1-1; CDR3 protein: CASSPEQGLNTEAFF; CDR3 DNA: TGCGCCAGCAGCCCCGAACAGGGCCTTAACACTGAAGCTTTCTTT
V gene: TRBV18; D gene: .; clone size: .; J gene: TRBJ2-7; CDR3 protein: CASSRPVAEQYF; CDR3 DNA: TGTGCCAGCTCACGTCCAGTCGCCGAGCAGTACTTC
V gene: TRBV6-4; D gene: .; clone size: .; J gene: TRBJ1-2; CDR3 protein: CASREAAGSNYGYTF; CDR3 DNA: TGTGCCAGCCGGGAAGCCGCGGGTTCTAACTATGGCTACACCTTC
V gene: TRBV7-9; D gene: .; clone size: .; J gene: TRBJ1-2; CDR3 protein: CASSWTATEAYGYTF; CDR3 DNA: TGTGCCAGCAGCTGGACCGCGACAGAAGCATATGGCTACACCTTC
V gene: TRBV5-1; D gene: .; clone size: .; J gene: TRBJ1-1; CDR3 protein: CASSLGGKNTEAFF; CDR3 DNA: TGCGCCAGCAGCTTGGGAGGAAAGAACACTGAAGCTTTCTTT
V gene: TRBV6-1; D gene: TRBD1; clone size: .; J gene: TRBJ1-1; CDR3 protein: CASSELPGQRSSNTEAFF; CDR3 DNA: TGTGCCAGCAGCGAACTACCGGGACAGAGAAGCTCGAACACTGAAGCTTTCTTT
V gene: TRBV6-5; D gene: TRBD1; clone size: few; J gene: TRBJ2-7; CDR3 protein: CASIGYRGTYEQYF; CDR3 DNA: TGTGCCAGCATTGGATACAGGGGAACCTACGAGCAGTACTTC
V gene: TRBV18; D gene: TRBD2; clone size: .; J gene: TRBJ2-1; CDR3 protein: CASSPRLAGGNEQFF; CDR3 DNA: TGTGCCAGCTCTCCTAGACTAGCGGGAGGCAATGAGCAGTTCTTC
V gene: TRBV5-5; D gene: .; clone size: once; J gene: TRBJ1-5; CDR3 protein: CASSPGGRGDQPQHF; CDR3 DNA: TGTGCCAGCAGTCCGGGAGGGAGAGGGGATCAGCCCCAGCATTTT
V gene: TRBV6-5; D gene: .; clone size: .; J gene: TRBJ2-3; CDR3 protein: CASSKTVYTDTQYF; CDR3 DNA: TGTGCCAGCAGTAAGACAGTCTACACAGATACGCAGTATTTT
V gene: TRBV24-1; D gene: TRBD1; clone size: .; J gene: TRBJ2-3; CDR3 protein: CATSDRTGGTDTQYF; CDR3 DNA: TGTGCCACCAGTGATCGGACAGGGGGCACAGATACGCAGTATTTT
V gene: TRBV7-3; D gene: .; clone size: .; J gene: TRBJ2-3; CDR3 protein: CASSPWSGTDTQYF; CDR3 DNA: TGTGCCAGCAGCCCCTGGAGCGGGACAGATACGCAGTATTTT
V gene: TRBV12-3/TRBV12-4; D gene: .; clone size: .; J gene: TRBJ1-2; CDR3 protein: CASTSYETGGYTF; CDR3 DNA: TGTGCCAGCACCTCATACGAAACGGGGGGCTACACCTTC
V gene: TRBV11-2; D gene: .; clone size: .; J gene: TRBJ2-5; CDR3 protein: CASKGPGGETQYF; CDR3 DNA: TGTGCCAGCAAGGGGCCAGGTGGAGAGACCCAGTACTTC
V gene: TRBV7-9; D gene: TRBD2; clone size: .; J gene: TRBJ2-1; CDR3 protein: CASSSAGGAGGRSEQFF; CDR3 DNA: TGTGCCAGCAGCTCCGCCGGGGGAGCGGGAGGGCGTAGTGAGCAGTTCTTC
V gene: TRBV11-3; D gene: TRBD2; clone size: .; J gene: TRBJ2-5; CDR3 protein: CASSPSGSWETQYF; CDR3 DNA: TGTGCCAGCAGCCCGAGCGGGAGCTGGGAGACCCAGTACTTC
V gene: TRBV9; D gene: .; clone size: .; J gene: TRBJ1-5; CDR3 protein: CASSAGDSNQPQHF; CDR3 DNA: TGTGCCAGCAGCGCAGGGGATAGCAATCAGCCCCAGCATTTT
V gene: TRBV5-1; D gene: .; clone size: .; J gene: TRBJ1-2; CDR3 protein: CASSQTGGMGYGYTF; CDR3 DNA: TGCGCCAGCAGCCAAACTGGGGGCATGGGCTATGGCTACACCTTC
V gene: TRBV10-3; D gene: .; clone size: few; J gene: TRBJ1-6; CDR3 protein: CAISEFPTESDSPLHF; CDR3 DNA: TGTGCCATCAGTGAGTTCCCGACAGAGTCGGATTCACCCCTCCACTTT
V gene: TRBV28; D gene: TRBD1; clone size: .; J gene: TRBJ2-7; CDR3 protein: CASSLPGQGAGYEQYF; CDR3 DNA: TGTGCCAGCAGTTTACCCGGACAGGGGGCCGGCTACGAGCAGTACTTC